The clone carrying this T cell receptor (beta chain) was counted only a few times. Its antigen is currently unknown. Peripheral blood genomic DNA, not sorted cells or RNA, was the template. The data are from a study of T cell repertoires in aging, cancer and after chemotherapy. Study-wide points: In hematological cancer patients, infiltrated lymphoid organs may have impaired thymic emigration or peripheral T cell expansion.

Rearranged V-D-J TRB sequences were amplified with a mixed TRB-A/B primer pool. TCRdb independently ran MiXCR on the multiplex PCR reads; one entry per CDR3 protein. The table shows about 1,500 distinct CDR3 sequences, with 50% to 60% occurring only once. Germline CDR1 and CDR2: SQVTM and ANQGSEA. The CDR3 has 15 residues. The chain recombines TRBV29-1 with TRBJ2-1; 16 bases fit TRBD2. The sample comprised blood. The sequence was collected from a human donor with a blood cancer. Here the CDR3 DNA reads TGCACGGGACTAGCGGGAGGGCCGGGTTACAATGAGCAGTTCTTC. Translation gives CTGLAGGPGYNEQFF.